This T cell receptor beta chain was observed in a study of T cell repertoires in cytomegalovirus infection. Study at large: Public signatures in TCR beta pointed to CMV infection and matching HLA type.

MiXCR, applied by TCRdb to the reads, yields one record per CDR3 protein. In the table there are around 360,000 distinct CDR3 sequences, about 35% of which are singletons. The CDR3 contains 13 residues. CDR1 is MNHEY, CDR2 SMNVEV, per germline (reference sequence). Trimming removed 8 bases from V and 9 bases from J, with 19 bases in between. A word on this clonotype: Its target is unknown.

Study-wide points: Using cumulative public TCR beta family frequency, the authors identified those who carried CMV together with the relevant HLA.

This TCR was recovered from a human donor in good health (CMV status not recorded). Some clones in this sample may be carry-over from other donors' samples. This chain uses TRBV27 with TRBJ1-1; D is unresolved. The sample was cultured PBMCs, taken from culture after CMV antigen stimulation. The CDR3 here is CASRTATGAQAFF. The CDR3 coding sequence is TGTGCCAGCCGCACGGCGACGGGCGCCCAAGCTTTCTTT.